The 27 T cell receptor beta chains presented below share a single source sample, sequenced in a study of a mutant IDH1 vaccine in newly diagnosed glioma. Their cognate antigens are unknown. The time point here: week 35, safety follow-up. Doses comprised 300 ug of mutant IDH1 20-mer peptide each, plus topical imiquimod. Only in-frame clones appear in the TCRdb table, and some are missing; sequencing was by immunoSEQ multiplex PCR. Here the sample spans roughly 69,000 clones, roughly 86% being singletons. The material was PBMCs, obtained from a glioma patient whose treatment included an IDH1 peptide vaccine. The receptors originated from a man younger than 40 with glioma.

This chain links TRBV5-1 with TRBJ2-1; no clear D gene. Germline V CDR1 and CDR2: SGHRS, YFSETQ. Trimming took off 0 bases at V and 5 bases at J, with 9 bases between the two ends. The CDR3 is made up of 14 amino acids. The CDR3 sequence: CASSLAHTNNEQFF. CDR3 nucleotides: TGCGCCAGCAGCTTGGCACACACAAACAATGAGCAGTTCTTC.

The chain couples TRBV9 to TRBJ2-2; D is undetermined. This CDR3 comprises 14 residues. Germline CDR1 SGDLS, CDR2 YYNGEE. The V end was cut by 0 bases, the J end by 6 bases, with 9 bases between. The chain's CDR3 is CASSVARVAGELFF. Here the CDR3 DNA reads TGTGCCAGCAGCGTAGCTAGGGTAGCCGGGGAGCTGTTTTTT.

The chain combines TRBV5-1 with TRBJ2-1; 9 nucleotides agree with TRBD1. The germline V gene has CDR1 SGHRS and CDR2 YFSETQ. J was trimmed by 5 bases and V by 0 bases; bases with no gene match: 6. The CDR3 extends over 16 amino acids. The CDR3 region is CASSLAGQGSDNEQFF. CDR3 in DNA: TGCGCCAGCAGCTTGGCGGGACAGGGCAGCGACAATGAGCAGTTCTTC.

The CDR3: CAWGIHKGTEAFF. In nucleotides, the CDR3 is TGTGCCTGGGGGATCCACAAAGGGACTGAAGCTTTCTTT. The chain joins TRBV30 to TRBJ1-1; D remains unclear. CDR3 length: 13 residues. V was shortened by 5 bases and J by 5 bases, with 15 bases between the two germline ends. CDR1 and CDR2 from the germline V gene are GTSNPN and SVGIG (reference sequence). The whole variable domain, remainder taken from reference TRBV30 and TRBJ1-1, is SQTIHQWPATLVQPVGSPLSLECTVEGTSNPNLYWYRQAAGRGLQLLFYSVGIGQISSEVPQNLSASRPQDRQFILSSKKLLLSDSGFYLCAWGIHKGTEAFFGQGTRLTVV.

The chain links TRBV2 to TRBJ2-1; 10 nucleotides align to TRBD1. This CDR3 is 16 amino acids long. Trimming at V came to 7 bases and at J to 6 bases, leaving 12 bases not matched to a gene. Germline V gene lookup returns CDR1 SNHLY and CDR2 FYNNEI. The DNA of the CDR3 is TGTGCCAGCACCGAACTCGGACAGGGGGAAATCAATGAGCAGTTCTTC. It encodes CASTELGQGEINEQFF.

CDR3 loop: CAISQERGTDTQYF. In nucleotides, the CDR3 is TGTGCCATCAGCCAGGAGCGGGGGACAGATACGCAGTATTTT. The chain employs TRBV10-3 and TRBJ2-3, with TRBD2 matching 8 bases. Germline V lookup: CDR1 ENHRY, CDR2 SYGVKD. V lost 6 bases, J lost 3 bases, and 5 bases stayed unmatched. This CDR3 is 14 amino acids long.

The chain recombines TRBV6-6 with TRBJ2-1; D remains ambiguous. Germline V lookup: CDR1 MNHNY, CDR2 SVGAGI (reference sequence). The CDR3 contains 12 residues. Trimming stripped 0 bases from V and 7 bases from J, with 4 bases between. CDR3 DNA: TGTGCCAGCAGTTACTCACCTAATGAGCAGTTCTTC. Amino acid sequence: CASSYSPNEQFF.

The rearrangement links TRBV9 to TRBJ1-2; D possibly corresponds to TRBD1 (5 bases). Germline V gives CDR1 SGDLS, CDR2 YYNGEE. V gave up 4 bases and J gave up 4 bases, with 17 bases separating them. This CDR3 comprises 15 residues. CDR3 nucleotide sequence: TGTGCCAGCAGCCCAGGCTCGGGCAGGGTCTATGGCTACACCTTC. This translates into CASSPGSGRVYGYTF.

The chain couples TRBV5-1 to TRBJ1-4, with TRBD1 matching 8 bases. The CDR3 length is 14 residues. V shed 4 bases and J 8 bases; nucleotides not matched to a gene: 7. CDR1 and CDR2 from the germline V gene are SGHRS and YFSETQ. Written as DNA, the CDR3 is TGCGCCAGCAGCCCACAGACAGGGGAAGAAAAACTGTTTTTT. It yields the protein CASSPQTGEEKLFF.

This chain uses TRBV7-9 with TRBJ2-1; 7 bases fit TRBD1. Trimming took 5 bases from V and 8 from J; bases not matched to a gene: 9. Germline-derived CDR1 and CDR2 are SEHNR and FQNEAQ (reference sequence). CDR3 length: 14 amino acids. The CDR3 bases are TGTGCCAGCAGCCCCCGATCGACAGGGCATGAGCAGTTCTTC. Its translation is CASSPRSTGHEQFF.

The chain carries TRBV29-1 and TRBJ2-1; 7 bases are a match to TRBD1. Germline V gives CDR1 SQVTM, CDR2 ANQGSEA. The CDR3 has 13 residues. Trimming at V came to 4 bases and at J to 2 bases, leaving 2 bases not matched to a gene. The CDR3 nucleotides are TGCAGCGTTGGGACAGGAACCTACAATGAGCAGTTCTTC. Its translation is CSVGTGTYNEQFF.

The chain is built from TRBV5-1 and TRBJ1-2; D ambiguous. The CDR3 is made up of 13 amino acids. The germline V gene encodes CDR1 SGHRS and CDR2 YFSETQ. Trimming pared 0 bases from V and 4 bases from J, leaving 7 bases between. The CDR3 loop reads CASSLARSYGYTF. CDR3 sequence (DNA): TGCGCCAGCAGCTTGGCCCGGTCCTATGGCTACACCTTC.

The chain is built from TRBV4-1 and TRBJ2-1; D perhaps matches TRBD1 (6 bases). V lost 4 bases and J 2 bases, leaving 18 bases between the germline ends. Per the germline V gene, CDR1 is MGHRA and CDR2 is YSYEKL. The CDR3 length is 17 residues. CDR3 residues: CASSPGTLISPYNEQFF. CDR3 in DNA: TGCGCCAGCAGCCCCGGGACACTGATATCCCCCTACAATGAGCAGTTCTTC.

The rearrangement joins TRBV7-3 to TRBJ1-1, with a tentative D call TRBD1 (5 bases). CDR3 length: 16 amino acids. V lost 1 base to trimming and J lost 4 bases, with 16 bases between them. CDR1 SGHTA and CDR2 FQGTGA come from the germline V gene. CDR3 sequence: CASSLSYRGGVTEAFF. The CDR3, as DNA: TGTGCCAGCAGCTTAAGTTATCGGGGCGGTGTCACTGAAGCTTTCTTT. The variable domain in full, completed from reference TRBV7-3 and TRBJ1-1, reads GAGVSQTPSNKVTEKGKYVELRCDPISGHTALYWYRQSLGQGPEFLIYFQGTGAADDSGLPNDRFFAVRPEGSVSTLKIQRTERGDSAVYLCASSLSYRGGVTEAFFGQGTRLTVV.

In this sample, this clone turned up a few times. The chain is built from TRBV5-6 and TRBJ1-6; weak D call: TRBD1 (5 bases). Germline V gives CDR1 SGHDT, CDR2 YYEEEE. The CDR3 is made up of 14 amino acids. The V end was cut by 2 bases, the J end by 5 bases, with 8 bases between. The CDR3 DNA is TGTGCCAGCAGCTTCGGGGGAAATAATTCACCCCTCCACTTT. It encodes CASSFGGNNSPLHF.

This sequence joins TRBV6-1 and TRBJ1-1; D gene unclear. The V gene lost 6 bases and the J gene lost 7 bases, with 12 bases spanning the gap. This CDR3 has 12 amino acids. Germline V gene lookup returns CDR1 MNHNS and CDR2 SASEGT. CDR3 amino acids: CASSRGLGEAFF. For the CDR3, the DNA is TGTGCCAGCAGCCGGGGATTGGGTGAAGCTTTCTTT.

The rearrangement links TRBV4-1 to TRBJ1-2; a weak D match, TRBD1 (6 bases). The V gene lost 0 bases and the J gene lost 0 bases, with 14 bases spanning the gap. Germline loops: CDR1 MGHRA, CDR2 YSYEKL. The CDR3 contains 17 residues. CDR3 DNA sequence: TGCGCCAGCAGCCAAGATCACGGCAGGGGAGCTAACTATGGCTACACCTTC. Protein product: CASSQDHGRGANYGYTF.

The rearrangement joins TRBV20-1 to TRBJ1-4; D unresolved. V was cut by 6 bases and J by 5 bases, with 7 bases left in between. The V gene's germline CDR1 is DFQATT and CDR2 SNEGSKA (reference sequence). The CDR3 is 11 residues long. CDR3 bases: TGCAGTGCCCGCCCCAATGAAAAACTGTTTTTT. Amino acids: CSARPNEKLFF.

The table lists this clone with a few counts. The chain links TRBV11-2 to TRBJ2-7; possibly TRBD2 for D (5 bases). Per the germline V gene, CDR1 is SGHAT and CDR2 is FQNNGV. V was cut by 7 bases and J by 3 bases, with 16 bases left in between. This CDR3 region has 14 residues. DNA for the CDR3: TGTGCCAGCACCTCGTTTCTAGCTCTCTACGAGCAGTACTTC. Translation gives CASTSFLALYEQYF.

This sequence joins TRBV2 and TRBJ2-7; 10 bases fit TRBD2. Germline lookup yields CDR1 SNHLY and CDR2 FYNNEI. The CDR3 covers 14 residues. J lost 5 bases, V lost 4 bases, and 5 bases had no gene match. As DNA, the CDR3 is TGTGCCAGCAGTGGAACTAGCGGGGAGGACGAGCAGTACTTC. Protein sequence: CASSGTSGEDEQYF.

The CDR3 DNA is TGTGCCAGCAGTGCAAGGCCCTGGAACCGGAATGAAAAACTGTTTTTT. Its protein is CASSARPWNRNEKLFF. The chain joins TRBV2 to TRBJ1-4; no firm D call. V shed 4 bases and J shed 5 bases, with 17 bases lying between them. Germline lookup yields CDR1 SNHLY and CDR2 FYNNEI. CDR3 length equals 16 residues.

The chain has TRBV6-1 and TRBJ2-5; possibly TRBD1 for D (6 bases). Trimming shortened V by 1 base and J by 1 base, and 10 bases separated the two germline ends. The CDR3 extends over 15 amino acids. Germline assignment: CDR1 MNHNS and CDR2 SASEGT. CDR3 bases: TGTGCCAGCAGTGAAGTGGCAGGGGTCCAAGAGACCCAGTACTTC. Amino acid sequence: CASSEVAGVQETQYF.

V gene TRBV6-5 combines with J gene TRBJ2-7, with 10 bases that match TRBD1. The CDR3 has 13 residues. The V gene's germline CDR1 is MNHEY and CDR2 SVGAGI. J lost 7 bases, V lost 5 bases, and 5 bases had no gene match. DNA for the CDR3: TGTGCCAGCAGTAGACAGGGGGCGAGAGAGCAGTACTTC. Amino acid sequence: CASSRQGAREQYF.

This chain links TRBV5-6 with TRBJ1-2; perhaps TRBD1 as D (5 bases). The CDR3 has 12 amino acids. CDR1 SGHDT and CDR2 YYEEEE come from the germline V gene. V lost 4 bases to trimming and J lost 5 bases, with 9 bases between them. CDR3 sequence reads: CASSTRGYGYTF. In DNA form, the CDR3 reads TGTGCCAGCAGCACTCGGGGGTATGGCTACACCTTC.

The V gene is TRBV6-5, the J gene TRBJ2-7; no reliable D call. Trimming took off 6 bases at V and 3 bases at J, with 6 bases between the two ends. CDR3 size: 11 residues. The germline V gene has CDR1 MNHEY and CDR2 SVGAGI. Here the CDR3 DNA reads TGTGCCAGCAGGTACGACTACGAGCAGTACTTC. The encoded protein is CASRYDYEQYF.

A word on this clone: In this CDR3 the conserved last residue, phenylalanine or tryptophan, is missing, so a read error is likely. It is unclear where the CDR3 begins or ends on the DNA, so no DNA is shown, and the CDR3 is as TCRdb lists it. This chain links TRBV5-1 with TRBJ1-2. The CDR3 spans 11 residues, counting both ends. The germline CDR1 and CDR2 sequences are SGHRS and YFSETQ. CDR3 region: CASSLGRETHM.

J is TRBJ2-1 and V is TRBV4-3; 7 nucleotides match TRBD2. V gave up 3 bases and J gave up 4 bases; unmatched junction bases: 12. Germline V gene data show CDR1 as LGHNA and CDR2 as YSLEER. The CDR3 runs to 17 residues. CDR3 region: CASSHGEWGGEYNEQFF. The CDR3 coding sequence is TGCGCCAGCAGCCATGGAGAATGGGGGGGGGAGTACAATGAGCAGTTCTTC.